A selection of T cell receptor beta chains follows, all from one sample in a study of blood T cell repertoires in COVID-19. The table came from immunoSEQ multiplex PCR; TCRdb's copy has only in-frame clones and leaves some out. The table lists 120,000 to 150,000 clones, about nine tenths of them singletons. The sequenced sample was peripheral blood. The receptors were gathered from a woman aged 80 or over with acute or convalescent COVID-19. The CDR3 runs from the conserved cysteine through the conserved F or W. A D gene is named only where the DNA matches it firmly. For some rows the clone size is stated as once, few or many, or as a class when expanded; others skip it.

D,V,size,J,DNA,CDR3
TRBD2,TRBV7-2,.,TRBJ2-4,TGTGCCAGCAGCTTAGCATCCGGGACTACGCAGTACTTC,CASSLASGTTQYF
.,TRBV6-2/TRBV6-3,.,TRBJ1-6,TGTGCCAGCAGTTACGGACACTATAATTCACCCCTCCACTTT,CASSYGHYNSPLHF
TRBD1,TRBV5-1,few,TRBJ1-2,TGCGCCAGCAGCTTGGCTCAGGGACAGGGGGCCTATGGCTACACCTTC,CASSLAQGQGAYGYTF
TRBD1,TRBV18,.,TRBJ1-1,TGTGCCAGCTCATTGACCGGACAGGGGGGAACTGAAGCTTTCTTT,CASSLTGQGGTEAFF
.,TRBV4-3,.,TRBJ2-4,TGCGCCAGCAGCCAAGGCCAGGGGGCCAAAAACATTCAGTACTTC,CASSQGQGAKNIQYF
TRBD1,TRBV7-6,few,TRBJ1-3,TGTGCCAGCAGCTTAGCGGGACAGGGAGGGCCTGGAAACACCATATATTTT,CASSLAGQGGPGNTIYF
.,TRBV5-1,.,TRBJ2-3,TGCGCCAGCAGCTTGCTGGGGGCAGTGTCGGCAGATACGCAGTATTTT,CASSLLGAVSADTQYF
.,TRBV18,few,TRBJ1-1,TGTGCCAGCTCACCAGGGGCGCCTAACCCGGCTTTCTTT,CASSPGAPNPAFF
TRBD1,TRBV5-1,.,TRBJ1-1,TGCGCCAGCAGCCGACAGGGTTCGGTGGACACTGAAGCTTTCTTT,CASSRQGSVDTEAFF
.,TRBV29-1,.,TRBJ1-4,TGCAGCGCTCTGGGCCCGGCAACTAATGAAAAACTGTTTTTT,CSALGPATNEKLFF
.,TRBV7-2,.,TRBJ1-2,TGTGCCAGCAGCCCTCTTCGGTCCTATGGCTACACCTTC,CASSPLRSYGYTF
TRBD2,TRBV7-2,.,TRBJ2-3,TGTGCCAGCAGCTTAGGGTCGGGGGGGACAGATACGCAGTATTTT,CASSLGSGGTDTQYF
.,TRBV27,.,TRBJ2-7,TGTGCCAGCAGTTTTTTGGGGCAAAACGAGCAGTACTTC,CASSFLGQNEQYF
TRBD1,TRBV5-4,.,TRBJ1-4,TGTGCCAGCAGCCCAAGACAGGGCCCTAATGAAAAACTGTTTTTT,CASSPRQGPNEKLFF
TRBD2,TRBV7-9,.,TRBJ2-1,TGTGCCAGCAGCTTCCGAGCGGGAAATAATGAGCAGTTCTTC,CASSFRAGNNEQFF
.,TRBV5-1,.,TRBJ1-1,TGCGCCAGCAGCCTGGACGGACTGCTGAACACTGAAGCTTTCTTT,CASSLDGLLNTEAFF
TRBD2,TRBV7-2,once,TRBJ2-3,TGTGCCAGCAGCCCAAGGACTAGCGGGGTCACAGATACGCAGTATTTT,CASSPRTSGVTDTQYF
.,TRBV19,once,TRBJ1-1,TGTGCCAGTAGTACCCCAGGGTTGGGGAACACTGAAGCTTTCTTT,CASSTPGLGNTEAFF
TRBD1,TRBV6-5,.,TRBJ2-7,TGTGCCACATCATTAGGGGGCCACTCCTACGAGCAGTACTTC,CATSLGGHSYEQYF
TRBD1,TRBV5-6,.,TRBJ1-2,TGTGCCAGCAGCTATAAATCTAGACAGGGTGGCTATGGCTACACCTTC,CASSYKSRQGGYGYTF
.,TRBV2,.,TRBJ1-5,TGTGCCAGCAGTGAAGTCGGGACTAAGGGCAATCAGCCCCAGCATTTT,CASSEVGTKGNQPQHF
.,TRBV7-8,.,TRBJ1-6,TGTGCCAGCACCCTCGTTGGCACCTATAATTCACCCCTCCACTTT,CASTLVGTYNSPLHF
.,TRBV18,.,TRBJ1-5,TGTGCCAGCTCACCATACAGGGCAGGCCAGCCCCAGCATTTT,CASSPYRAGQPQHF
TRBD2,TRBV5-4,.,TRBJ2-3,TGTGCCAGCAGCCAAGGACTAGCTGGGGTAGCAGATACGCAGTATTTT,CASSQGLAGVADTQYF
.,TRBV28,.,TRBJ2-6,TGTGCCAGCACTCTCCGGACAGCCTCTGGGGCCAACGTCCTGACTTTC,CASTLRTASGANVLTF
.,TRBV2,.,TRBJ2-2,TGTGCCAGCAAGCCCCAGGGGCGGGTCACCGGGGAGCTGTTTTTT,CASKPQGRVTGELFF
TRBD1,TRBV2,.,TRBJ1-2,TGTGCCAGCAGTTCTGACAGGGCGAGCTATGGCTACACCTTC,CASSSDRASYGYTF
.,TRBV28,.,TRBJ1-6,TGTGCCAGCAGTACCCCGACAGACTTGGGGTCTTCACCCCTCCACTTT,CASSTPTDLGSSPLHF
.,TRBV6-6,.,TRBJ2-1,TGTGCCAGCAGGCAACAGGGAGGGTACAATGAGCAGTTCTTC,CASRQQGGYNEQFF
TRBD1,TRBV5-8,.,TRBJ2-2,TGTGCCAGCACCATATCCTGGACAGGGAACACCGGGGAGCTGTTTTTT,CASTISWTGNTGELFF
.,TRBV12-3/TRBV12-4,.,TRBJ1-4,TGTGCCAGCAGTCCCCGGGGATTGGAAAAACTGTTTTTT,CASSPRGLEKLFF
TRBD1,TRBV7-2,.,TRBJ1-4,TGTGCCAGCAGGTCCCAGGGGGCCGGGGCTAATGAAAAACTGTTTTTT,CASRSQGAGANEKLFF
TRBD1,TRBV3-1/TRBV3-2,.,TRBJ1-3,TGTGCCAGCAGCCAAGTCACAGGGGGCCCCTACTCTGGAAACACCATATATTTT,CASSQVTGGPYSGNTIYF
TRBD1,TRBV2,.,TRBJ1-5,TGTGCCAGCAGTAGGGGGCCCACGCTCAATCAGCCCCAGCATTTT,CASSRGPTLNQPQHF
TRBD2,TRBV7-9,.,TRBJ2-1,TGTGCCAGCAGCCTTCCGGGGGGTCAGCAGTTCTTC,CASSLPGGQQFF
.,TRBV11-1,.,TRBJ2-3,TGTGCCAGCAGCAACCGACTAGGAGATACGCAGTATTTT,CASSNRLGDTQYF
.,TRBV11-2,once,TRBJ2-5,TGTGCCAGCAGCTTTCGGACAGGAGGGGAGACCCAGTACTTC,CASSFRTGGETQYF
.,TRBV19,.,TRBJ1-5,TGTGCCAGTAGGGGCGGACAGAGCAATCAGCCCCAGCATTTT,CASRGGQSNQPQHF
TRBD1,TRBV6-1,.,TRBJ1-1,TGTGCCAGCAGTGAGCTGACAGGGGGGACTGAAGCTTTCTTT,CASSELTGGTEAFF
TRBD1,TRBV6-5,.,TRBJ2-7,TGTGCCAGCAGTCGACAGGGACGCGACTCCTACGAGCAGTACTTC,CASSRQGRDSYEQYF
TRBD2,TRBV7-2,few,TRBJ2-6,TGTGCCAGCAGCTTGACCGCTATGGCGGGGGGGTTTGGGGCCAACGTCCTGACTTTC,CASSLTAMAGGFGANVLTF
TRBD2,TRBV5-8,.,TRBJ2-7,TGTGCCAGCACGACTAGCGGGACCTACGAGCAGTACTTC,CASTTSGTYEQYF
.,TRBV7-3,.,TRBJ1-2,TGTGCCAGCAGCTTAAGTCCGTTCGACTATGGCTACACCTTC,CASSLSPFDYGYTF
TRBD1,TRBV5-1,once,TRBJ1-4,TGCGCCAGCAGCTTGGAGGACAGGGGTTCCGGGGAAAAACTGTTTTTT,CASSLEDRGSGEKLFF
.,TRBV11-3,once,TRBJ2-2,TGTGCCAGCAGCTTAGGGGGCACGAACACCGGGGAGCTGTTTTTT,CASSLGGTNTGELFF
.,TRBV19,.,TRBJ1-1,TGTGCCAGTAGTGAGGGGACACCGACATTTTTGAACACTGAAGCTTTCTTT,CASSEGTPTFLNTEAFF
TRBD2,TRBV6-5,.,TRBJ2-2,TGTGCCAGCAGTTACCTGCGGGGGTCGAACACCGGGGAGCTGTTTTTT,CASSYLRGSNTGELFF
.,TRBV6-6,.,TRBJ1-1,TGTGCCAGCAGTTACGGACAGACTGAAGCTTTCTTT,CASSYGQTEAFF
TRBD2,TRBV6-5,.,TRBJ2-1,TGTGCCAGCAGCCGCGGGGGGGCCTTGAATGAGCAGTTCTTC,CASSRGGALNEQFF
.,TRBV27,.,TRBJ1-5,TGTGCCAGCAGTTTATCCCCCAGGGGCAATCAGCCCCAGCATTTT,CASSLSPRGNQPQHF
.,TRBV19,.,TRBJ1-6,TGTGCCAGTAGTATAGAGGGAGTGGGTTCACCCCTCCACTTT,CASSIEGVGSPLHF
TRBD1,TRBV20-1,once,TRBJ2-4,TGCAGTGCTAGTAGGGGACAGGGGGGAAACATTCAGTACTTC,CSASRGQGGNIQYF
.,TRBV5-1,.,TRBJ1-4,TGCGCCAGCAGCTTGGTAGGGGCGACTAATGAAAAACTGTTTTTT,CASSLVGATNEKLFF